These T cell receptor beta chains were read from a single sample in a study of cytomegalovirus exposure and HLA in healthy donors. The repertoire was sequenced with immunoSEQ multiplex PCR; TCRdb's copy has only in-frame clones and lacks some. The table has about 72,000 clones, roughly 92% seen once. Sequencing was done on a sample of PBMCs. These receptors came from a woman between 18 and 30 years old in good health and CMV-seronegative. Both conserved end residues are part of each CDR3. The D gene is left open where the match is weak. Rows give clone size only sometimes, using once, few, many, or a class for an expanded clone.

clone size	D gene	CDR3 length	V gene	J gene	CDR3 protein	CDR3 DNA
-	TRBD2	16	TRBV5-6	TRBJ2-7	CASSLFLAGGMGEQYF	TGTGCCAGCAGCTTGTTCCTAGCGGGGGGTATGGGCGAGCAGTACTTC
-	-	16	TRBV4-1	TRBJ1-5	CASSQQTDSYGQPQHF	TGCGCCAGCAGCCAACAAACGGACAGTTACGGTCAGCCCCAGCATTTT
-	TRBD1	13	TRBV10-3	TRBJ2-5	CASGTGGEETQYF	TGTGCATCCGGGACAGGGGGCGAAGAGACCCAGTACTTC
-	-	17	TRBV5-5	TRBJ2-3	CASSAIIGGSVRSTQYF	TGTGCCAGCAGCGCAATTATTGGGGGCTCCGTAAGGAGTACGCAGTATTTT
-	-	19	TRBV7-9	TRBJ2-3	CASSIGFGGGEVFTDTQYF	TGTGCCAGCAGCATAGGATTTGGAGGGGGGGAGGTTTTCACAGATACGCAGTATTTT
-	-	11	TRBV28	TRBJ1-4	CASSFTEKLFF	TGTGCCAGCAGTTTTACAGAAAAACTGTTTTTT
-	TRBD2	13	TRBV18	TRBJ2-1	CASSPLAGGLQFF	TGTGCCAGCTCACCATTAGCGGGGGGATTACAGTTCTTC
-	-	12	TRBV7-2	TRBJ1-6	CASSLPRAPLHF	TGTGCCAGCAGCTTGCCCAGGGCGCCCCTCCACTTT
-	TRBD1	19	TRBV15	TRBJ1-1	CATSRVYLTGFNMNTEAFF	TGTGCCACCAGCAGAGTTTACTTGACAGGGTTCAACATGAACACTGAAGCTTTCTTT
once	-	15	TRBV7-6	TRBJ2-2	CASSLARGNTGELFF	TGTGCCAGCAGCTTAGCGCGCGGGAACACCGGGGAGCTGTTTTTT
-	TRBD1	15	TRBV6-5	TRBJ1-6	CASSNRGGRGSPLHF	TGTGCCAGCAGCAACAGGGGGGGAAGAGGTTCACCCCTCCACTTT
-	TRBD1	15	TRBV4-3	TRBJ2-7	CASSPRQGGPYEQYF	TGCGCCAGCAGCCCAAGACAGGGGGGTCCCTACGAGCAGTACTTC
-	-	16	TRBV5-1	TRBJ2-2	CASSPPGKEATGELFF	TGCGCCAGCAGCCCCCCCGGGAAAGAGGCCACCGGGGAGCTGTTTTTT
-	TRBD1	15	TRBV9	TRBJ1-1	CASSPRQGLALGAFF	TGTGCCAGCAGCCCCCGACAGGGACTAGCGTTAGGGGCTTTCTTT
-	TRBD2	15	TRBV9	TRBJ2-1	CASSVGGGGPVEQFF	TGTGCCAGCAGCGTAGGAGGCGGGGGGCCAGTTGAGCAGTTCTTC
-	TRBD1	13	TRBV2	TRBJ1-1	CASRIQGASEAFF	TGTGCCAGCAGGATACAGGGGGCATCTGAAGCTTTCTTT
-	TRBD1	14	TRBV7-9	TRBJ2-3	CASSGDRDTVTQYF	TGTGCCAGCAGCGGGGACAGGGATACAGTTACGCAGTATTTT
-	-	19	TRBV27	TRBJ2-6	CASSLSIGERGSGANVLTF	TGTGCCAGCAGTTTATCGATCGGTGAAAGGGGGTCTGGGGCCAACGTCCTGACTTTC
-	-	14	TRBV6-6	TRBJ1-4	CASSYSLQTTKLFF	TGTGCCAGCAGTTACTCCCTTCAGACAACAAAACTGTTTTTT
-	TRBD2	16	TRBV19	TRBJ2-2	CASSSVAGDTTGELFF	TGTGCCAGTAGTTCCGTAGCGGGGGACACCACCGGGGAGCTGTTTTTT
-	-	16	TRBV28	TRBJ2-7	CASSSPGPGETHEQYF	TGTGCCAGCAGCTCTCCCGGACCGGGGGAAACCCACGAGCAGTACTTC
-	-	14	TRBV28	TRBJ1-5	CASSFGGTDQPQHF	TGTGCCAGCAGTTTTGGGGGGACGGATCAGCCCCAGCATTTT
-	TRBD2	15	TRBV2	TRBJ2-3	CASSVAGLNTDTQYF	TGTGCCAGCAGCGTAGCGGGGTTGAATACAGATACGCAGTATTTT
-	TRBD1	15	TRBV30	TRBJ1-2	CAWSAGDSRLYGYTF	TGTGCCTGGAGTGCCGGGGACAGCCGTCTCTATGGCTACACCTTC
once	-	13	TRBV6-1	TRBJ2-5	CASSEDRKETQYF	TGTGCCAGCAGTGAAGACAGGAAAGAGACCCAGTACTTC
-	TRBD1	14	TRBV7-9	TRBJ1-6	CASSAGTGVSPLHF	TGTGCCAGCAGCGCCGGGACAGGAGTATCACCCCTCCACTTT
-	TRBD1	15	TRBV7-9	TRBJ2-7	CASSLVGGYTYEQYF	TGTGCCAGCAGCTTAGTAGGGGGCTATACCTACGAGCAGTACTTC
once	-	15	TRBV28	TRBJ2-2	CASSFQGSRIGELFF	TGTGCCAGCAGTTTCCAGGGTAGCAGGATCGGGGAGCTGTTTTTT
-	TRBD1	17	TRBV7-2	TRBJ2-5	CASSLAPLTGGGETQYF	TGTGCCAGCAGCTTAGCTCCCCTGACAGGGGGCGGAGAGACCCAGTACTTC
-	-	16	TRBV21-1	TRBJ1-4	CASSKAAPLLSEKLFF	TGTGCCAGCAGCAAAGCAGCCCCACTCCTATCCGAAAAACTGTTTTTT
-	-	15	TRBV7-8	TRBJ1-1	CASSTRTDMNTEAFF	TGTGCCAGCAGCACCCGGACAGACATGAACACTGAAGCTTTCTTT
-	TRBD1	15	TRBV19	TRBJ2-3	CASRKQGHVGDTQYF	TGTGCCAGTAGGAAACAGGGGCACGTTGGAGATACGCAGTATTTT
-	-	14	TRBV7-2	TRBJ1-1	CASSLNQGYTEAFF	TGTGCCAGCAGCCTTAACCAGGGGTACACTGAAGCTTTCTTT
-	TRBD1	13	TRBV2	TRBJ1-2	CASNLMGQGRSAF	TGTGCCAGCAACCTAATGGGACAGGGACGAAGCGCCTTC
-	-	12	TRBV9	TRBJ2-5	CASSVDSGGQYF	TGTGCCAGCAGCGTAGACTCTGGTGGCCAGTACTTC
-	TRBD1	17	TRBV2	TRBJ1-1	CASSGVVGQSMNTEAFF	TGTGCCAGCAGTGGTGTAGTGGGACAGTCAATGAACACTGAAGCTTTCTTT
once	-	12	TRBV2	TRBJ1-2	CAAKEEGFGYTF	TGTGCAGCTAAAGAGGAGGGGTTTGGCTACACCTTC
-	-	14	TRBV7-3	TRBJ2-7	CASSPEDRSYEQYF	TGTGCCAGCAGCCCAGAAGACAGGTCCTACGAGCAGTACTTC
-	TRBD2	19	TRBV5-1	TRBJ2-1	CASSLGTSGGAGSYNEQFF	TGCGCCAGCAGCTTGGGGACTAGCGGGGGGGCCGGCTCCTACAATGAGCAGTTCTTC
once	TRBD1	14	TRBV6-6	TRBJ1-4	CASIDRGDNEKLFF	TGTGCCAGCATCGACAGGGGAGATAATGAAAAACTGTTTTTT
-	TRBD1	16	TRBV19	TRBJ1-6	CASSMGDRVVFSPLHF	TGTGCCAGTAGTATGGGGGACAGGGTGGTTTTTTCACCCCTCCACTTT
once	-	16	TRBV13	TRBJ2-5	CASSSRGWGSWETQYF	TGTGCCAGCAGCTCCCGGGGTTGGGGATCGTGGGAGACCCAGTACTTC
-	TRBD1	15	TRBV15	TRBJ2-5	CATVDRGLGEETQYF	TGTGCCACCGTAGACAGGGGGCTTGGGGAAGAGACCCAGTACTTC
-	-	10	TRBV20-1	TRBJ1-3	CSAGSGTIYF	TGCAGTGCCGGATCGGGCACCATATATTTT
-	-	16	TRBV7-7	TRBJ2-5	CASSLGVLVSGETQYF	TGTGCTAGCAGCTTAGGGGTACTAGTATCTGGTGAGACCCAGTACTTC
-	-	15	TRBV7-9	TRBJ1-5	CASSLGGVGNQPQHF	TGTGCCAGCAGCTTAGGGGGAGTGGGCAATCAGCCCCAGCATTTT
-	TRBD1	14	TRBV6-5	TRBJ2-7	CASSPYRGQGEQYF	TGTGCCAGCAGTCCATACAGGGGGCAGGGCGAGCAGTACTTC
once	-	15	TRBV5-4	TRBJ1-1	CASSPRTALNTEAFF	TGTGCCAGCAGCCCTCGGACAGCATTGAACACTGAAGCTTTCTTT